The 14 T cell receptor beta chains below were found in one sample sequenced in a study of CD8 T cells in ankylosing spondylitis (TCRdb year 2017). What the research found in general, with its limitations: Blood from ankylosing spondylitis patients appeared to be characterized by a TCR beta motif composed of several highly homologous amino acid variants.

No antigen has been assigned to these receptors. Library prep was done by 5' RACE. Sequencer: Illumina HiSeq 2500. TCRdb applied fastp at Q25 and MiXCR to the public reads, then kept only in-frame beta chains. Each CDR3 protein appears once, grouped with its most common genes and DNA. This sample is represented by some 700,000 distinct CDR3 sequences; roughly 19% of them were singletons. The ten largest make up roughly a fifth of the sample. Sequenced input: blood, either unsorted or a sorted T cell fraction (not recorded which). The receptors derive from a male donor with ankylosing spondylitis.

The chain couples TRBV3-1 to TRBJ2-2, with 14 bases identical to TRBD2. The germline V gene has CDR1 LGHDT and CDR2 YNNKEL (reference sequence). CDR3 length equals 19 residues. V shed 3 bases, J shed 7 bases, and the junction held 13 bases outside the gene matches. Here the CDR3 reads CASSQEPPGLAGVIGELFF. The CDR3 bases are TGTGCCAGCAGCCAGGAACCCCCGGGACTAGCGGGAGTTATCGGGGAGCTGTTTTTT.

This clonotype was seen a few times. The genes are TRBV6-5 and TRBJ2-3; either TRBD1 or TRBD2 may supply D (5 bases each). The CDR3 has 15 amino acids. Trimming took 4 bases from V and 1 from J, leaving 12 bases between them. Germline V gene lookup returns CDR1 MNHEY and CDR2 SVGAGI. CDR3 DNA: TGTGCCAGCAGTTCCCGTGGGGGAGGCACAGATACGCAGTATTTT. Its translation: CASSSRGGGTDTQYF.

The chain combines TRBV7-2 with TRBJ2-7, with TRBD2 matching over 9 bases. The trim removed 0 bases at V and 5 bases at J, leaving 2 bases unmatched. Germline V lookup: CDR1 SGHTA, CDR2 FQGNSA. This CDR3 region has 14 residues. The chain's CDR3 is CASSLASGSDEQYF. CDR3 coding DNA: TGTGCCAGCAGCTTAGCTAGCGGGAGTGACGAGCAGTACTTC.

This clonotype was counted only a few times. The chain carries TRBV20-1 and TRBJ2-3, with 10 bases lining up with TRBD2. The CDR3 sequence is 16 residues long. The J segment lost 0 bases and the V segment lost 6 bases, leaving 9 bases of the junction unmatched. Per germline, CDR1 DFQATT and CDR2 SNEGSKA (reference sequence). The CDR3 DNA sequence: TGCAGTGCAAAGCGGGGGGGACCGTCTAGCACAGATACGCAGTATTTT. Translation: CSAKRGGPSSTDTQYF.

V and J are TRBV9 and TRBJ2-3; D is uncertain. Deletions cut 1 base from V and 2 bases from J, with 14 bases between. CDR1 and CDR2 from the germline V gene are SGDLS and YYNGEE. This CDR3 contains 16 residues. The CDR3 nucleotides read TGTGCCAGCAGCGTATCCCCGGACCAATTCACAGATACGCAGTATTTT. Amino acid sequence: CASSVSPDQFTDTQYF.

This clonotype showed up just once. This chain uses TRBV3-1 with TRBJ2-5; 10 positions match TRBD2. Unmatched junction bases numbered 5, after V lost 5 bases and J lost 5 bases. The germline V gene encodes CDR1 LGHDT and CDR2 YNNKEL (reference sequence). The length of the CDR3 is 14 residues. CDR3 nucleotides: TGTGCCAGCAGCGGAGCGGGGGGGCGGGAGACCCAGTACTTC. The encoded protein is CASSGAGGRETQYF.

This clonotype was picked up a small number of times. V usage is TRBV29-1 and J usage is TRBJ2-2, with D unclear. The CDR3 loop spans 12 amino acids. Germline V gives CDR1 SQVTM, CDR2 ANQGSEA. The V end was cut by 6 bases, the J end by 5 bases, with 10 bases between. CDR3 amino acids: CSVIWATGELFF. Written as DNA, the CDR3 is TGCAGCGTAATCTGGGCGACCGGGGAGCTGTTTTTT.

CDR3 protein: CASSFLVSGADEQYF. The CDR3 bases are TGTGCCAGCAGTTTCCTGGTTAGCGGGGCCGACGAGCAGTACTTC. This rearrangement joins TRBV28 to TRBJ2-7; 8 bases match TRBD2. V shed 3 bases and J 5 bases; nucleotides not matched to a gene: 9. The CDR3 spans 15 residues. The V gene's germline CDR1 is MDHEN and CDR2 SYDVKM.

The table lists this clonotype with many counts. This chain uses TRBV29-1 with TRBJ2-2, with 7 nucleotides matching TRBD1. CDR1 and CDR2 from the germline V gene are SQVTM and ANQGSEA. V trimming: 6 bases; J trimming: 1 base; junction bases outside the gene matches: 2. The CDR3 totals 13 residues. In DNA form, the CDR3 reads TGCAGCGTCAGACAGGGGAACACCGGGGAGCTGTTTTTT. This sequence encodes CSVRQGNTGELFF.

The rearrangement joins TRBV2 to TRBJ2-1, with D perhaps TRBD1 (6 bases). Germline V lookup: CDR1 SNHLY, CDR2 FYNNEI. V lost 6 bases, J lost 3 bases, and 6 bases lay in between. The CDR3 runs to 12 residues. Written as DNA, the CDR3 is TGTGCCAGCAGGGACAGCTACAATGAGCAGTTCTTC. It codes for CASRDSYNEQFF.

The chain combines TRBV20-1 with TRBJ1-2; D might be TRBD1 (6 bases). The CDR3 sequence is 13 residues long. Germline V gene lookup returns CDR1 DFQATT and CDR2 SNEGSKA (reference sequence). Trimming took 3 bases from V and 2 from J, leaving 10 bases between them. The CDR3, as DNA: TGCAGTGCTAGTTTAGGGGGGAACTATGGCTACACCTTC. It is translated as CSASLGGNYGYTF.

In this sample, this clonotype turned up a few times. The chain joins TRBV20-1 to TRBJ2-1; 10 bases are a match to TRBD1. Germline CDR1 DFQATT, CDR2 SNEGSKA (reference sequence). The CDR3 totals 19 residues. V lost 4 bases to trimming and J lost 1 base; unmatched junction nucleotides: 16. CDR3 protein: CSAKLRTGGSGKSYNEQFF. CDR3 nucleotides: TGCAGTGCTAAACTCCGGACAGGGGGAAGCGGGAAGTCCTACAATGAGCAGTTCTTC.

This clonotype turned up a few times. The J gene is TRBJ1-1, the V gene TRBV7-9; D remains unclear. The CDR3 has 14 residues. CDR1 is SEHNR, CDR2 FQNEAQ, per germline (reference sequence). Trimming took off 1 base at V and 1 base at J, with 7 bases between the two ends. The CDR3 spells CASSLESANTEAFF. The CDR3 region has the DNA TGTGCCAGCAGCTTAGAGTCAGCGAACACTGAAGCTTTCTTT.

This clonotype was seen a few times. CDR3 nucleotide sequence: TGTGCCAGCAGTCCCTTCGGTGGGACTAGCGGATACAATGAGCAGTTCTTC. Translation: CASSPFGGTSGYNEQFF. The genes are TRBV6-2 or TRBV6-3 and TRBJ2-1; 11 bases agree with TRBD2. CDR1 MNHEY and CDR2 SVGEGT come from the germline V gene. The CDR3 extends over 17 amino acids. The J segment lost 4 bases and the V segment lost 5 bases, leaving 10 bases of the junction unmatched.